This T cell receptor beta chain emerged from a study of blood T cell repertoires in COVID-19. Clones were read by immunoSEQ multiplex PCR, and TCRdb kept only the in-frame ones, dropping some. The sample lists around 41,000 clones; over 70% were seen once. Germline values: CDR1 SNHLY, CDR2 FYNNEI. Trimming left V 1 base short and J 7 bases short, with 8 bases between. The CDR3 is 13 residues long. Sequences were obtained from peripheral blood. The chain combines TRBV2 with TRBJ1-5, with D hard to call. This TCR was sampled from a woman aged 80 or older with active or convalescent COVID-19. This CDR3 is CASSEEGVQPQHF. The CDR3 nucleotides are TGTGCCAGCAGTGAAGAGGGAGTACAGCCCCAGCATTTT.